This T cell receptor (beta chain) was retrieved from a study of chemoradiotherapy in HPV16-positive cancers. There are 19 residues in the CDR3. Germline CDR1 SGHRS, CDR2 YFSETQ. The trim removed 6 bases at V and 0 bases at J, leaving 14 bases unmatched. Whole-study results and caveats: During treatment, candidate HPV-specific clones and E7-related motifs expanded in tumor.

TCRdb keeps only in-frame clones here, not all; method: immunoSEQ multiplex PCR. The sample shows roughly 23,000 clones, about 90% of them seen only once. A remark on this clone: Its specificity is unknown.

Over chemoradiotherapy, repertoires were sampled more than once. This chain connects TRBV5-1 to TRBJ2-2, with 10 bases identical to TRBD2. The TCR comes from a human donor with HPV-associated anogenital cancer. The sample here was blood, taken from a patient who underwent chemoradiotherapy. DNA of the CDR3: TGCGCCAGCACCCTAAATGCGGCGGGACTAGCGACGAACACCGGGGAGCTGTTTTTT. This translates into CASTLNAAGLATNTGELFF.